A selection of T cell receptor beta chains follows, all from one sample in a study of shared clonotypes between healthy human individuals. Sequencing was performed with immunoSEQ multiplex PCR; in TCRdb, only in-frame clones are kept and a portion is missing. The sample has approximately 530,000 clones, 90% to 97% seen once. Sequenced input: naive CD4+ T cells sorted from blood. These receptors all come from a woman younger than 45 in good health. Both conserved end residues are part of each CDR3. D genes are given only for firm matches. Expanded clones get a size class; other rows say once, few or many, or leave the size out.

j_call | clone_size | d_call | v_call | cdr3_aa | cdr3_nt
TRBJ2-2 | NA | TRBD2 | TRBV28 | CASLGGTNTGELFF | TGTGCCAGCCTGGGGGGGACGAACACCGGGGAGCTGTTTTTT
TRBJ2-3 | NA | TRBD2 | TRBV2 | CASSGAGGPGDTQYF | TGTGCCAGCAGTGGAGCGGGAGGTCCGGGAGATACGCAGTATTTT
TRBJ1-4 | NA | TRBD1 | TRBV27 | CASSFSGGDEKLFF | TGTGCCAGCAGTTTCTCAGGGGGTGATGAAAAACTGTTTTTT
TRBJ2-3 | NA | TRBD2 | TRBV27 | CASTRGGSGSTDTQYF | TGTGCCAGCACCAGAGGAGGTAGCGGGAGCACAGATACGCAGTATTTT
TRBJ2-2 | NA | TRBD1 | TRBV11-2 | CASSFSRDRNTGELFF | TGTGCCAGCAGTTTCTCCCGGGACAGAAACACCGGGGAGCTGTTTTTT
TRBJ1-4 | NA | NA | TRBV6-1 | CASSTQPEKLFF | TGTGCCAGCAGTACCCAACCCGAAAAACTGTTTTTT
TRBJ1-5 | NA | NA | TRBV19 | CASSRRDGNQPQHF | TGTGCCAGTAGTAGGAGGGATGGCAATCAGCCCCAGCATTTT
TRBJ2-5 | NA | TRBD2 | TRBV11-2 | CASSLDRGREGQETQYF | TGTGCCAGCAGCTTAGATCGGGGGCGGGAGGGGCAAGAGACCCAGTACTTC
TRBJ2-3 | NA | NA | TRBV6-5 | CASSPEGGSQTQYF | TGTGCCAGCAGTCCCGAGGGGGGGAGTCAGACGCAGTATTTT
TRBJ2-7 | once | NA | TRBV7-7 | CASSLDGSSFGEQYF | TGTGCCAGCAGCTTAGACGGGAGTTCTTTCGGCGAGCAGTACTTC
TRBJ2-7 | NA | NA | TRBV7-9 | CASSLNTSPYEQYF | TGTGCCAGCAGCTTAAATACTAGTCCCTACGAGCAGTACTTC
TRBJ2-3 | NA | NA | TRBV15 | CATSTVTSPWGQYF | TGTGCCACCAGCACCGTGACTAGTCCCTGGGGGCAGTATTTT
TRBJ2-5 | NA | NA | TRBV12-5 | CASGLSTRPGLEQYF | TGTGCTAGTGGTTTGTCCACCCGGCCGGGACTTGAGCAGTACTTC
TRBJ2-7 | NA | TRBD2 | TRBV28 | CASSAGGAYEQYF | TGTGCCAGCAGTGCCGGGGGGGCCTACGAGCAGTACTTC
TRBJ1-5 | NA | NA | TRBV30 | CAWSGQESNQPQHF | TGTGCCTGGAGTGGACAGGAGTCCAATCAGCCCCAGCATTTT
TRBJ2-1 | NA | TRBD2 | TRBV4-1 | CASRGWEGSSYNEQFF | TGCGCCAGCAGGGGGTGGGAGGGGAGCTCCTACAATGAGCAGTTCTTC
TRBJ1-2 | NA | NA | TRBV7-8 | CASSPQGEPWYGYTF | TGTGCCAGCAGTCCTCAGGGAGAACCGTGGTATGGCTACACCTTC
TRBJ2-5 | NA | TRBD2 | TRBV9 | CASSGTSGSGETQYF | TGTGCCAGCAGCGGGACTAGCGGGAGTGGGGAGACCCAGTACTTC
TRBJ2-5 | NA | TRBD2 | TRBV27 | CASRGSAGRAGQETQYF | TGTGCCAGCAGGGGGTCAGCCGGGAGGGCCGGCCAAGAGACCCAGTACTTC
TRBJ2-3 | NA | TRBD2 | TRBV6-6 | CASTTGTSGTDTQYF | TGTGCCAGCACAACCGGGACTAGCGGTACAGATACGCAGTATTTT
TRBJ2-3 | NA | NA | TRBV6-5 | CASSYDTGTQYF | TGTGCCAGCAGTTACGACACCGGTACGCAGTATTTT
TRBJ1-6 | NA | NA | TRBV2 | CASLGDFSYNSPLYF | TGTGCCAGCCTCGGGGATTTCTCCTATAATTCACCCCTCTACTTT
TRBJ1-5 | NA | NA | TRBV28 | CASGKALSNQPQHF | TGTGCCAGCGGGAAAGCGTTGAGCAATCAGCCCCAGCATTTT
TRBJ1-6 | NA | NA | TRBV2 | CASRDRMNSPLHF | TGTGCCAGCAGGGACAGAATGAATTCACCCCTCCACTTT
TRBJ2-1 | NA | TRBD1 | TRBV18 | CASSPPSDRDSYFF | TGTGCCAGCTCACCACCTTCCGACCGGGACAGTTATTTCTTC
TRBJ2-1 | NA | NA | TRBV27 | CASSPPWYNEQFF | TGTGCCAGCAGTCCTCCTTGGTACAATGAGCAGTTCTTC
TRBJ2-7 | once | TRBD2 | TRBV7-8 | CASSRDSVVLGGEQYF | TGTGCCAGCAGCCGCGATAGTGTGGTCCTGGGAGGGGAGCAGTACTTC
TRBJ1-5 | NA | TRBD1 | TRBV28 | CASSVGTAGQPQHF | TGTGCCAGCAGCGTCGGGACAGCGGGTCAGCCCCAGCATTTT
TRBJ1-6 | NA | NA | TRBV7-9 | CASTTAGLRDSPLHF | TGTGCCAGCACCACAGCGGGGCTAAGGGATTCACCCCTCCACTTT
TRBJ2-5 | NA | NA | TRBV11-2 | CASSFQLDSETQYF | TGTGCCAGCAGCTTCCAACTAGATTCGGAGACCCAGTACTTC
TRBJ2-1 | NA | TRBD1 | TRBV2 | CASGSQGGLGNEQFF | TGTGCCAGCGGCTCACAGGGGGGCTTAGGAAATGAGCAGTTCTTC
TRBJ2-1 | NA | TRBD2 | TRBV7-9 | CASSLSSGRAGNEQFF | TGTGCCAGCAGCTTATCTAGCGGGAGGGCCGGAAATGAGCAGTTCTTC
TRBJ2-7 | once | NA | TRBV7-2 | CASSLVGVLSYEQYF | TGTGCCAGCAGCTTAGTCGGGGTCCTATCCTACGAGCAGTACTTC
TRBJ2-7 | NA | NA | TRBV6-1 | CASSEAAGNYEQYF | TGTGCCAGCAGTGAAGCGGCAGGGAACTACGAGCAGTACTTC
TRBJ1-1 | NA | NA | TRBV4-1 | CASSPGPLNTEAFF | TGCGCCAGCAGCCCGGGACCCTTGAACACTGAAGCTTTCTTT
TRBJ1-1 | NA | NA | TRBV12-5 | CASGTSPNTEAFF | TGTGCTAGTGGCACCTCTCCGAACACTGAAGCTTTCTTT
TRBJ2-7 | NA | TRBD2 | TRBV27 | CASSLLSGSAYEQYF | TGTGCCAGCAGTTTACTCAGCGGGAGTGCCTACGAGCAGTACTTC
TRBJ2-7 | NA | NA | TRBV5-1 | CASSSGQGYEQYF | TGCGCCAGCAGCTCGGGACAAGGCTACGAGCAGTACTTC
TRBJ1-2 | NA | NA | TRBV29-1 | CSVVWVGRKSGADYGYTF | TGCAGCGTGGTGTGGGTGGGAAGGAAGTCGGGTGCGGACTATGGCTACACCTTC
TRBJ2-4 | NA | NA | TRBV6-5 | CASSYSREGNIQYF | TGTGCCAGCAGTTACTCGCGAGAGGGGAACATTCAGTACTTC
TRBJ1-2 | NA | NA | TRBV30 | CAWTLDSYGYTF | TGTGCCTGGACCTTAGACAGCTATGGCTACACCTTC
TRBJ1-2 | NA | TRBD1 | TRBV6-1 | CASSVGDSNYGYTF | TGTGCCAGCAGTGTGGGGGACAGTAACTATGGCTACACCTTC
TRBJ2-1 | NA | TRBD2 | TRBV28 | CASSPGGASSYNEQFF | TGTGCCAGCAGCCCGGGGGGAGCGAGCTCCTACAATGAGCAGTTCTTC
TRBJ1-4 | NA | NA | TRBV5-6 | CASSGRIEKLFF | TGTGCCAGCAGCGGGAGGATTGAAAAACTGTTTTTT
TRBJ2-6 | NA | NA | TRBV28 | CASRYSGANVLTF | TGTGCCAGCAGATACTCTGGGGCCAACGTCCTGACTTTC
TRBJ1-5 | NA | NA | TRBV4-1 | CASSLAGQENQPQHF | TGCGCCAGCAGCCTAGCGGGCCAGGAAAATCAGCCCCAGCATTTT
TRBJ2-1 | NA | NA | TRBV7-2 | CASSFQPGLTYNEQFF | TGTGCCAGCAGCTTTCAGCCCGGCCTGACCTACAATGAGCAGTTCTTC
TRBJ2-7 | NA | TRBD1 | TRBV5-4 | CASSYEWGQDFHEQYF | TGTGCCAGCAGCTACGAGTGGGGACAGGATTTCCACGAGCAGTACTTC